These 31 T cell receptor beta chains originate from one sample sequenced in a study of blood T cell repertoires in COVID-19. Data came from immunoSEQ multiplex PCR; TCRdb stores just in-frame clones and leaves some out. The sample includes some 73,000 clones, about 74% of them seen just once. Sequences were obtained from peripheral blood. These receptors were collected from a man in his 70s with COVID-19, enrolled during active disease.

The V and J genes are TRBV5-5 and TRBJ2-7, with 7 bases fitting TRBD1. Trimming at V came to 0 bases and at J to 2 bases, leaving 5 bases not matched to a gene. The CDR3 length is 15 residues. Per the germline V gene, CDR1 is SGHKS and CDR2 is YYEKEE (reference sequence). CDR3 sequence: CASSLVPQGAYEQYF. In nucleotides, the CDR3 is TGTGCCAGCAGCTTGGTACCTCAGGGGGCCTACGAGCAGTACTTC.

The chain has TRBV27 and TRBJ2-5, with 8 bases aligning to TRBD1. The V gene end was trimmed by 4 bases and the J gene end by 2 bases; junction bases not matched to a gene: 3. CDR3 length: 14 amino acids. The germline V gene has CDR1 MNHEY and CDR2 SMNVEV (reference sequence). CDR3 sequence (DNA): TGTGCCAGCAGTTCCCGGACAGGGCAAGAGACCCAGTACTTC. Protein sequence: CASSSRTGQETQYF.

The rearrangement joins TRBV4-2 to TRBJ2-1; D possibly corresponds to TRBD2 (6 bases). V dropped 2 bases and J dropped 10 bases, with 12 bases sitting between them. CDR1 and CDR2 from the germline V gene are LGHNA and YNFKEQ. The CDR3 totals 13 residues. This CDR3 is CASSQKLGGEQFF. The CDR3 DNA follows: TGTGCCAGCAGCCAAAAACTGGGAGGAGAGCAGTTCTTC.

The V call is TRBV10-1, the J call TRBJ2-3; 14 nucleotides match TRBD2. J was trimmed by 8 bases and V by 7 bases; bases with no gene match: 11. Germline V CDR1 and CDR2: WNHNN, SYGVQD (reference sequence). The CDR3 has 16 residues. CDR3 amino acids: CASTTPGTSGRGTQYF. CDR3 DNA sequence: TGCGCCAGCACCACCCCCGGGACTAGCGGGAGAGGTACGCAGTATTTT.

V and J are TRBV15 and TRBJ1-3, with D maybe TRBD1 (5 bases). CDR1 is LNHNV, CDR2 YYDKDF, per germline (reference sequence). V lost 1 base to trimming and J lost 2 bases, with 12 bases between them. The CDR3 has 16 residues. Written as DNA, the CDR3 is TGTGCCACCAGCAGAGGGCCAGGGCTGACTGGAAACACCATATATTTT. This encodes CATSRGPGLTGNTIYF. Full variable domain (outside the CDR3, taken from reference TRBV15 and TRBJ1-3): DAMVIQNPRYQVTQFGKPVTLSCSQTLNHNVMYWYQQKSSQAPKLLFHYYDKDFNNEADTPDNFQSRRPNTSFCFLDIRSPGLGDTAMYLCATSRGPGLTGNTIYFGEGSWLTVV.

There are a few counts of this clone. This chain connects TRBV15 to TRBJ1-2; D is possibly TRBD1 (5 bases). Germline loops: CDR1 LNHNV, CDR2 YYDKDF (reference sequence). This CDR3 has 13 amino acids. The germline V and J ends were trimmed by 4 bases and 2 bases, with 8 bases remaining between them. The CDR3 protein is CATSMQGNYGYTF. CDR3 DNA: TGTGCCACCAGCATGCAGGGCAACTATGGCTACACCTTC.

The table lists this clone with a few counts. The chain joins TRBV11-2 to TRBJ1-2; 8 positions agree with TRBD1. The CDR3 totals 15 residues. After removal of 5 bases from V and 4 bases from J, the junction contained 9 bases not matched to a gene. Germline V gives CDR1 SGHAT, CDR2 FQNNGV. This CDR3 is CASSREEGTGYGYTF. CDR3 DNA sequence: TGTGCCAGCAGCAGGGAGGAGGGGACAGGCTATGGCTACACCTTC.

This clone was seen once. V is TRBV10-3 and J is TRBJ1-3; perhaps TRBD1 as D (5 bases). Germline V gives CDR1 ENHRY, CDR2 SYGVKD. V was shortened by 4 bases and J by 8 bases, with 15 bases between the two germline ends. The CDR3 is 14 amino acids. The CDR3 sequence is CAISVGVMGHTIYF. CDR3 nucleotide sequence: TGTGCCATCAGTGTTGGGGTAATGGGGCACACCATATATTTT.

This chain joins TRBV5-3 and TRBJ2-3; 9 bases are a match to TRBD1. TRBV5-3 is annotated as an ORF whose role is uncertain. The CDR3 runs 17 residues. V lost 0 bases, J lost 3 bases, and 8 bases stayed unmatched. The DNA of the CDR3 is TGTGCCAGAAGCTTGGAGGCGTCGGACAGGGGTACAGATACGCAGTATTTT. This encodes CARSLEASDRGTDTQYF.

J is TRBJ1-1 and V is TRBV30, with D perhaps matching TRBD1 (5 bases). The CDR3 is 13 residues long. V lost 2 bases, J lost 6 bases, and 13 bases lay in between. Per the germline V gene, CDR1 is GTSNPN and CDR2 is SVGIG (reference sequence). The CDR3 coding sequence is TGTGCCTGGAGTCCAGGGATATTAGCTGAAGCTTTCTTT. Protein sequence: CAWSPGILAEAFF. The full variable domain, rest sourced from reference TRBV30 and TRBJ1-1, is SQTIHQWPATLVQPVGSPLSLECTVEGTSNPNLYWYRQAAGRGLQLLFYSVGIGQISSEVPQNLSASRPQDRQFILSSKKLLLSDSGFYLCAWSPGILAEAFFGQGTRLTVV.

V gene TRBV25-1 combines with J gene TRBJ1-2; no clear D. Germline V gene sequence: CDR1 MGHDK, CDR2 SYGVNS. Trimming removed 7 bases at V and 8 bases at J, with 14 bases between. The CDR3 is made up of 12 amino acids. As DNA, the CDR3 is TGTGCCAGCACACGGGGTTCGGAAGGCTACACCTTC. It codes for CASTRGSEGYTF.

The chain couples TRBV6-5 to TRBJ1-2; 8 positions agree with TRBD1. From germline, CDR1 is MNHEY and CDR2 SVGAGI. With 7 bases clipped from V and 0 bases from J, the junction kept 4 bases outside the gene matches. The CDR3 consists of 14 residues. CDR3 protein: CASTQQGANYGYTF. CDR3 DNA: TGTGCCAGCACCCAACAGGGGGCTAACTATGGCTACACCTTC.

The chain recombines TRBV7-3 with TRBJ2-1; D remains ambiguous. The CDR3 extends over 13 amino acids. Trimming pared 1 base from V and 3 bases from J, leaving 4 bases between. Germline CDR1 is SGHTA and CDR2 is FQGTGA. The DNA of the CDR3 is TGTGCCAGCAGCTTAAACAGCTACAATGAGCAGTTCTTC. It specifies CASSLNSYNEQFF. Combining the CDR3 with reference TRBV7-3 and TRBJ2-1 gives the whole variable domain GAGVSQTPSNKVTEKGKYVELRCDPISGHTALYWYRQSLGQGPEFLIYFQGTGAADDSGLPNDRFFAVRPEGSVSTLKIQRTERGDSAVYLCASSLNSYNEQFFGPGTRLTVL.

The V and J genes are TRBV6-6 and TRBJ1-1; D ambiguous. Germline V gene sequence: CDR1 MNHNY, CDR2 SVGAGI (reference sequence). The CDR3 has 16 residues. Trimming removed 0 bases at V and 0 bases at J, with 11 bases between. The CDR3 is CASSYSGAQMNTEAFF. CDR3 nucleotides: TGTGCCAGCAGTTACTCGGGAGCACAAATGAACACTGAAGCTTTCTTT.

The sample holds a few counts of this clone. The genes are TRBV12-3 or TRBV12-4 and TRBJ2-1; D call uncertain. The length of the CDR3 is 13 residues. V dropped 1 base and J dropped 4 bases, with 5 bases sitting between them. This CDR3 is CASSLEQYNEQFF. CDR3 nucleotide sequence: TGTGCCAGCAGTTTAGAACAGTACAATGAGCAGTTCTTC.

By sample share, this clone is medium-sized. This sequence joins TRBV27 and TRBJ1-6; 8 bases map to TRBD1. Per the germline V gene, CDR1 is MNHEY and CDR2 is SMNVEV (reference sequence). CDR3 length equals 14 residues. With 7 bases clipped from V and 10 bases from J, the junction kept 9 bases outside the gene matches. The CDR3 is CASTRDRGGSPLHF. The CDR3 bases are TGTGCCAGCACCCGAGACAGGGGCGGATCACCCCTCCACTTT.

The rearrangement joins TRBV6-5 to TRBJ2-1; 8 bases are a match to TRBD2. Germline V gene sequence: CDR1 MNHEY, CDR2 SVGAGI. The CDR3 sequence is 13 residues long. Trimming removed 5 bases from V and 6 bases from J; junction bases left unmatched: 3. The CDR3 DNA reads as TGTGCCAGCAGTCCGGGACTAGTCAATGAGCAGTTCTTC. Translation: CASSPGLVNEQFF.

The chain combines TRBV25-1 with TRBJ1-2, with 7 positions matching TRBD1. The V and J ends lost 4 bases and 7 bases, in that order; junction bases with no gene match: 3. The CDR3 extends over 12 amino acids. Germline V gene sequence: CDR1 MGHDK, CDR2 SYGVNS. The CDR3 spells CASSAQGLGYTF. The CDR3 DNA reads as TGTGCCAGCAGTGCACAGGGGCTTGGCTACACCTTC.

The rearrangement links TRBV5-4 to TRBJ1-3, with no clear D. Germline-derived CDR1 and CDR2 are SGHNT and YYREEE (reference sequence). The CDR3 loop spans 17 amino acids. Trimming pared 3 bases from V and 0 bases from J, leaving 16 bases between. In nucleotides, the CDR3 is TGTGCCAGCAGCTCCCGGCAACAGAGCTTCTCTGGAAACACCATATATTTT. It translates to CASSSRQQSFSGNTIYF.

This rearrangement joins TRBV11-3 to TRBJ2-2, with D unresolved. The CDR3 spans 13 residues. Germline lookup yields CDR1 SGHNT and CDR2 YENEEA. Trimming removed 6 bases at V and 0 bases at J, with 5 bases between. The CDR3 DNA follows: TGTGCCAGCAGGAGGTCGAACACCGGGGAGCTGTTTTTT. Translated: CASRRSNTGELFF.

This chain joins TRBV12-3 or TRBV12-4 and TRBJ1-2; D remains unclear. The length of the CDR3 is 13 residues. V gave up 5 bases and J gave up 5 bases, with 12 bases separating them. Written as DNA, the CDR3 is TGTGCCAGCAGTAATAGTGGGCCATATGGCTACACCTTC. It specifies CASSNSGPYGYTF.

This chain connects TRBV4-1 to TRBJ1-1; 12 nucleotides align to TRBD1. V gave up 5 bases and J gave up 5 bases; unmatched junction bases: 9. The CDR3 is 16 amino acids. In germline, CDR1 is MGHRA, CDR2 YSYEKL. CDR3 coding DNA: TGCGCCAGCAGCATCCGGGACAGGGGGCTGGGGACTGAAGCTTTCTTT. This translates into CASSIRDRGLGTEAFF.

This sequence joins TRBV18 and TRBJ2-3; 9 bases agree with TRBD1. V lost 4 bases and J lost 5; bases outside the gene matches: 4. Germline assignment: CDR1 KGHSH and CDR2 LQKENI. CDR3 size: 14 residues. The CDR3 loop is CASSLTGGQDTQYF. The CDR3 nucleotides are TGTGCCAGCTCACTGACAGGGGGTCAAGATACGCAGTATTTT.

V gene TRBV5-6 combines with J gene TRBJ1-1, with D perhaps matching TRBD1 (5 bases). Trimming took 4 bases from V and 4 from J, leaving 17 bases between them. Germline values: CDR1 SGHDT, CDR2 YYEEEE. The length of the CDR3 is 15 residues. CDR3 residues: CASSTPVGRGTEAFF. The CDR3, as DNA: TGTGCCAGCAGCACCCCGGTGGGGCGAGGCACTGAAGCTTTCTTT.

The J gene is TRBJ2-1, the V gene TRBV5-4, with 11 bases that match TRBD2. This CDR3 contains 16 residues. V gave up 2 bases and J gave up 4 bases; unmatched junction bases: 5. CDR1 is SGHNT and CDR2 is YYREEE in the germline V gene (reference sequence). Written as DNA, the CDR3 is TGTGCCAGCAGCTTCCCAGGACTAGCGGGTTACAATGAGCAGTTCTTC. Translation gives CASSFPGLAGYNEQFF.

V and J are TRBV5-4 and TRBJ1-3; TRBD1 matches 9 bases. V lost 7 bases and J lost 1; bases outside the gene matches: 12. Germline V gene sequence: CDR1 SGHNT, CDR2 YYREEE (reference sequence). The CDR3 covers 17 residues. CDR3 region: CASSPGQGQSSGNTIYF. CDR3 coding DNA: TGTGCCAGCTCTCCGGGACAGGGTCAATCTTCTGGAAACACCATATATTTT.

The V gene is TRBV4-1, the J gene TRBJ1-2; unclear D gene. The CDR3 covers 13 residues. Trimming cost V 7 bases and J 7 bases, with 16 bases left between them. CDR1 and CDR2 from the germline V gene are MGHRA and YSYEKL. CDR3 nucleotide sequence: TGCGCCAGCAATCTGGGAGGTAATGGTGGCTACACCTTC. Its translation is CASNLGGNGGYTF.

This clone was observed at least ten times. The chain carries TRBV11-1 and TRBJ2-1; tentatively, D is TRBD1 (6 bases). This CDR3 spans 13 amino acids. CDR1 SGHAT and CDR2 FQDESV come from the germline V gene (reference sequence). V was clipped by 6 bases and J by 5 bases, with 11 bases between them. CDR3 in amino acids: CASSAGQNNEQFF. The DNA of the CDR3 is TGTGCCAGCAGTGCCGGACAGAACAATGAGCAGTTCTTC.

V is TRBV3-1 (or the pseudogene TRBV3-2) and J is TRBJ1-1, with D hard to call. Trimming stripped 1 base from V and 11 bases from J, with 11 bases between. The CDR3 is 12 residues long. The V gene's germline CDR1 is LGHDT and CDR2 YNNKEL (reference sequence). CDR3 DNA: TGTGCCAGCAGCCAAGCTGCCCTAGAGGCTTTCTTT. Protein: CASSQAALEAFF.

With respect to this clone: One end of the junction varies from germline; a read error may be responsible. The rearrangement uses TRBV4-3 and TRBJ1-5; D might be TRBD1 (5 bases). The CDR3 loop spans 15 amino acids. CDR1 is LGHNA and CDR2 is YSLEER in the germline V gene. CDR3 in DNA: TGCGCCAGCAGCCAAGACCGGACAAATAATCAACCCCAGCATTTT. Translation gives CASSQDRTNNQPQHF.

The chain has TRBV5-6 and TRBJ1-3; possibly TRBD1 for D (5 bases). Germline V gene sequence: CDR1 SGHDT, CDR2 YYEEEE. The CDR3 has 15 residues. Trimming stripped 4 bases from V and 2 bases from J, with 13 bases between. The chain's CDR3 is CASSRRGFPGNTIYF. The CDR3 nucleotides are TGTGCCAGCAGCCGCCGGGGGTTCCCTGGAAACACCATATATTTT.